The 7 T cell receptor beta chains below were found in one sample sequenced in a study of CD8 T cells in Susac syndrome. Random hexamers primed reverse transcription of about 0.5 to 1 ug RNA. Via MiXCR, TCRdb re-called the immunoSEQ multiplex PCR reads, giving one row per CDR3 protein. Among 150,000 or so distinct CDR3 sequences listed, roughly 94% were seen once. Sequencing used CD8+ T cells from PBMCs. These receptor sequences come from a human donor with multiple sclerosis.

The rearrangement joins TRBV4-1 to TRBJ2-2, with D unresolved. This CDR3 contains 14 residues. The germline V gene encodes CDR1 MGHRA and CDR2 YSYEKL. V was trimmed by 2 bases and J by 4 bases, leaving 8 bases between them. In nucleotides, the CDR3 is TGCGCCAGCAGCCAACCGACGGGCACCGGGGAGCTGTTTTTT. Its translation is CASSQPTGTGELFF.

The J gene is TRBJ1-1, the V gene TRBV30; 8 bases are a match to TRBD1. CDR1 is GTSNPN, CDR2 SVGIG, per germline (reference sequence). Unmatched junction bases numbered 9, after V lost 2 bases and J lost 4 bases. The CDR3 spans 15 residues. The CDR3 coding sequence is TGTGCCTGGAGTCATCAACAGGGGGTCGGCACTGAAGCTTTCTTT. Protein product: CAWSHQQGVGTEAFF.

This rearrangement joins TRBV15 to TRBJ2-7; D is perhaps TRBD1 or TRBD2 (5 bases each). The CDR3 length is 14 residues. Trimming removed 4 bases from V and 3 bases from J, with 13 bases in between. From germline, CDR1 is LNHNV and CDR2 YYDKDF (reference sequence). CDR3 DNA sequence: TGTGCCACCAGCATCGGGACCTCCCTCTACGAGCAGTACTTC. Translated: CATSIGTSLYEQYF. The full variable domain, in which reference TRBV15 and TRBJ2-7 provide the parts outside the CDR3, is DAMVIQNPRYQVTQFGKPVTLSCSQTLNHNVMYWYQQKSSQAPKLLFHYYDKDFNNEADTPDNFQSRRPNTSFCFLDIRSPGLGDTAMYLCATSIGTSLYEQYFGPGTRLTVT.

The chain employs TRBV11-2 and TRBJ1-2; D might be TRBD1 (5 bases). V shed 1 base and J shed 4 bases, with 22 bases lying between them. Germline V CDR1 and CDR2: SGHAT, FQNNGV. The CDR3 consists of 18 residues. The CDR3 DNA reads TGTGCCAGCAGCTTAGCCTCGAGGACACATGGACCTCCCTATGGCTACACCTTC. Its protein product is CASSLASRTHGPPYGYTF.

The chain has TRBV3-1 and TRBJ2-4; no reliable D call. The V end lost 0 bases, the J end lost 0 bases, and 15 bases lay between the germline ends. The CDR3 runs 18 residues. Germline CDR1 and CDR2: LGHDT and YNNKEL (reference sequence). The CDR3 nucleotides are TGTGCCAGCAGCCAAGAGAACGGTCAGCGTATAGCCAAAAACATTCAGTACTTC. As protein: CASSQENGQRIAKNIQYF.

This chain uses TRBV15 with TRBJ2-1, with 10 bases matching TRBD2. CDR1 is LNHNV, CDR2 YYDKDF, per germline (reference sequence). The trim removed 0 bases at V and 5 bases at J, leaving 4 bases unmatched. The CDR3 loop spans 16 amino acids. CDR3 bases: TGTGCCACCAGCAGAGACCCCCTAGCGGGGGACAATGAGCAGTTCTTC. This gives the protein CATSRDPLAGDNEQFF. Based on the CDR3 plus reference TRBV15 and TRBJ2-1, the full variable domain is DAMVIQNPRYQVTQFGKPVTLSCSQTLNHNVMYWYQQKSSQAPKLLFHYYDKDFNNEADTPDNFQSRRPNTSFCFLDIRSPGLGDTAMYLCATSRDPLAGDNEQFFGPGTRLTVL.

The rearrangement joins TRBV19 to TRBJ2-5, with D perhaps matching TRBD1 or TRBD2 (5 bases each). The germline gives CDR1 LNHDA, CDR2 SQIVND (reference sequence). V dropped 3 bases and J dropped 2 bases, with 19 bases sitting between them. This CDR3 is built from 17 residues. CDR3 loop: CASSIGNQGRQQETQYF. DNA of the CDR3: TGTGCCAGTAGTATCGGGAATCAGGGAAGACAGCAAGAGACCCAGTACTTC.